These 8 T cell receptor beta chains originate from one sample sequenced in a study of technical replicates of blood from several donors. The protocol was immunoSEQ multiplex PCR, while the TCRdb copy is restricted to in-frame clones and leaves out a portion. The table lists under 100,000 clones, 90% to 96% of them singletons. The specimen was T cells isolated from PBMCs. All receptors derive from a human donor in good health.

The CDR3 region has the DNA TGTGCCAGCAGCCCGGGGGGGGAGCAGTTCTTC. This sequence encodes CASSPGGEQFF. The V gene is TRBV25-1, the J gene TRBJ2-1; TRBD2 agrees at 8 bases. Germline values: CDR1 MGHDK, CDR2 SYGVNS. CDR3 length equals 11 residues. Losses at the gene ends were 6 bases for V and 10 bases for J; bases not matched to a gene: 2.

The chain is built from TRBV5-5 and TRBJ2-6; tentatively, D is TRBD1 (5 bases). The CDR3 runs to 16 residues. Germline values: CDR1 SGHKS, CDR2 YYEKEE (reference sequence). The V end lost 5 bases, the J end lost 3 bases, and 15 bases lay between the germline ends. The CDR3 sequence is CASRPFSGLGANVLTF. The CDR3 region has the DNA TGTGCCAGCAGACCTTTCTCAGGGCTTGGGGCCAACGTCCTGACTTTC.

The V call is TRBV7-9, the J call TRBJ2-7, with 10 bases identical to TRBD1. The V gene's germline CDR1 is SEHNR and CDR2 FQNEAQ (reference sequence). CDR3 size: 15 residues. Unmatched junction bases numbered 5, after V lost 4 bases and J lost 2 bases. The CDR3 loop is CASSSRDRGPYEQYF. For the CDR3, the DNA is TGTGCCAGCAGCTCAAGGGACAGGGGTCCCTACGAGCAGTACTTC.

The chain uses TRBV19 and TRBJ1-1; D ambiguous. The CDR3 runs 13 residues. The germline CDR1 and CDR2 sequences are LNHDA and SQIVND (reference sequence). V lost 2 bases, J lost 0 bases, and 4 bases lay in between. In nucleotides, the CDR3 is TGTGCCAGTAGTATAATAGTGAACACTGAAGCTTTCTTT. This translates into CASSIIVNTEAFF.

The J gene is TRBJ2-1, the V gene TRBV7-9; D is possibly TRBD1 (5 bases). Trimming pared 1 base from V and 8 bases from J, leaving 9 bases between. The CDR3 has 13 residues. Germline CDR1 is SEHNR and CDR2 is FQNEAQ (reference sequence). CDR3 loop: CASSLVTGHEQFF. In DNA, the CDR3 is TGTGCCAGCAGCTTAGTAACAGGCCATGAGCAGTTCTTC.

CDR3 sequence: CASSLDPWDRGRDSTLAYGYTF. CDR3 DNA: TGCGCCAGCAGCTTGGATCCTTGGGACAGGGGGCGCGATTCTACACTCGCCTATGGCTACACCTTC. The V gene is TRBV5-1, the J gene TRBJ1-2; TRBD1 matches 12 bases. In germline, CDR1 is SGHRS, CDR2 YFSETQ. Trimming at V came to 0 bases and at J to 4 bases, leaving 22 bases not matched to a gene. The CDR3 spans 22 residues.

This clone was found once. The chain is built from TRBV11-3 and TRBJ2-5; 8 bases align to TRBD2. The CDR3 extends over 13 amino acids. The V and J ends lost 2 bases and 4 bases, in that order; junction bases with no gene match: 0. Germline-derived CDR1 and CDR2 are SGHNT and YENEEA. The CDR3 region has the DNA TGTGCCAGCAGCTTACTAGCGGGAGAGACCCAGTACTTC. This sequence encodes CASSLLAGETQYF. Drawing the rest from reference TRBV11-3 and TRBJ2-5, the complete variable domain is EAGVVQSPRYKIIEKKQPVAFWCNPISGHNTLYWYLQNLGQGPELLIRYENEEAVDDSQLPKDRFSAERLKGVDSTLKIQPAELGDSAVYLCASSLLAGETQYFGPGTRLLVL.

V gene TRBV14 combines with J gene TRBJ2-1; D might be TRBD2 (5 bases). Between the trimmed V and J ends, which lost 1 base and 3 bases, there was a span of 19 bases. The germline V gene encodes CDR1 SGHDN and CDR2 FVKESK. The CDR3 runs 18 residues. The CDR3 protein is CASSQGAPTGNYYNEQFF. The CDR3 DNA is TGTGCCAGCAGCCAAGGAGCCCCGACGGGAAATTACTACAATGAGCAGTTCTTC.